The next 29 T cell receptor beta chains were all read from a single sample in a study of blood T cell repertoires in COVID-19. The repertoire was sequenced with immunoSEQ multiplex PCR; TCRdb's copy has only in-frame clones and lacks some. This table has approximately 140,000 clones, 70% to 90% appearing once. Material: peripheral blood. The receptors originated from an older woman with COVID-19, enrolled during active disease.

The chain carries TRBV19 and TRBJ2-7; 8 nucleotides line up with TRBD1. Germline trimming cut 4 bases from V and 3 bases from J; bases unmatched to any gene: 2. Per germline, CDR1 LNHDA and CDR2 SQIVND (reference sequence). CDR3 size: 13 residues. As DNA, the CDR3 is TGTGCCAGTAGTAACGGACAGGGCTACGAGCAGTACTTC. This gives the protein CASSNGQGYEQYF.

V and J are TRBV11-2 and TRBJ2-5; D may be TRBD1 (5 bases). The CDR3 extends over 14 amino acids. The germline V gene encodes CDR1 SGHAT and CDR2 FQNNGV. V dropped 4 bases and J dropped 0 bases, with 9 bases sitting between them. This CDR3 is CASSSRTNQETQYF. As DNA, the CDR3 is TGTGCCAGCAGCTCGCGGACAAACCAAGAGACCCAGTACTTC.

This chain joins TRBV7-3 and TRBJ2-1, with 9 bases fitting TRBD2. From germline, CDR1 is SGHTA and CDR2 FQGTGA. This CDR3 spans 16 amino acids. The V gene end was trimmed by 0 bases and the J gene end by 7 bases; junction bases not matched to a gene: 7. CDR3 protein: CASSLTASGAANEQFF. CDR3 in DNA: TGTGCCAGCAGCTTAACGGCTAGCGGGGCTGCGAATGAGCAGTTCTTC.

The chain carries TRBV9 and TRBJ1-3; D not resolved. The CDR3 is 17 residues long. The germline V gene has CDR1 SGDLS and CDR2 YYNGEE. Trimming removed 1 base from V and 1 base from J, with 15 bases in between. The CDR3 loop is CASSVFPRWQSGNTIYF. CDR3 coding DNA: TGTGCCAGCAGCGTATTCCCGAGGTGGCAGTCTGGAAACACCATATATTTT.

The rearrangement links TRBV7-9 to TRBJ1-5, with unresolved D. The CDR3 runs 14 residues. CDR1 and CDR2 from the germline V gene are SEHNR and FQNEAQ (reference sequence). Trimming removed 5 bases from V and 5 bases from J, with 13 bases in between. CDR3 coding DNA: TGTGCCAGCAGCCCCCTTCAAAGCGATCAGCCCCAGCATTTT. Residues: CASSPLQSDQPQHF.

V gene TRBV3-1 (or the pseudogene TRBV3-2) combines with J gene TRBJ2-7, with TRBD2 identical over 10 bases. Trimming took 1 base from V and 5 from J; bases not matched to a gene: 2. The germline V gene encodes CDR1 LGHDT and CDR2 YNNKEL (reference sequence). The CDR3 loop spans 14 amino acids. The CDR3 DNA is TGTGCCAGCAGCCAAGGGCTAGCGGGGGACGAGCAGTACTTC. This codes for CASSQGLAGDEQYF.

V gene TRBV5-1 combines with J gene TRBJ2-7; D is perhaps TRBD1 (6 bases). CDR3 length: 17 amino acids. The V gene's germline CDR1 is SGHRS and CDR2 YFSETQ. With 4 bases removed from V and 4 bases from J, the gap between germline ends came to 24 bases. CDR3 coding DNA: TGCGCCAGCAGCGGGAGCGTTCGCTCGAACAGGGCTTACGAGCAGTACTTC. It yields the protein CASSGSVRSNRAYEQYF.

The chain uses TRBV5-1 and TRBJ2-5; the match to TRBD1 covers 7 bases. Germline trimming cut 4 bases from V and 3 bases from J; bases unmatched to any gene: 9. Germline CDR1 reads SGHRS; CDR2 reads YFSETQ. The CDR3 contains 15 residues. As DNA, the CDR3 is TGCGCCAGCAGCGGCAGGACAGGAAGGGAAGAGACCCAGTACTTC. It is translated as CASSGRTGREETQYF.

V usage is TRBV4-3 and J usage is TRBJ2-3; 11 positions match TRBD2. Losses at the gene ends were 0 bases for V and 4 bases for J; bases not matched to a gene: 6. CDR1 is LGHNA, CDR2 YSLEER, per germline. The CDR3 consists of 17 residues. The CDR3 coding sequence is TGCGCCAGCAGCCAAGACGGTAGCGGGGGGGGCTCAGATACGCAGTATTTT. The encoded protein is CASSQDGSGGGSDTQYF.

The J gene is TRBJ2-1, the V gene TRBV19; a weak D match, TRBD1 (5 bases). From germline, CDR1 is LNHDA and CDR2 SQIVND (reference sequence). V was trimmed by 4 bases and J by 3 bases, leaving 13 bases between them. The CDR3 is 15 amino acids. The CDR3 loop is CASSTQVLFYNEQFF. CDR3 sequence (DNA): TGTGCCAGTAGTACACAGGTACTGTTCTACAATGAGCAGTTCTTC.

The chain has TRBV12-5 and TRBJ1-6; 7 bases match TRBD1. V shed 1 base and J 3 bases; nucleotides not matched to a gene: 6. The CDR3 is 17 residues long. Germline V gene sequence: CDR1 LGHNT, CDR2 FRNRAP. The CDR3 here is CASGLAEGDSYNSPLHF. In DNA form, the CDR3 reads TGTGCTAGTGGTTTGGCCGAGGGGGACAGCTATAATTCACCCCTCCACTTT.

The V gene is TRBV5-1, the J gene TRBJ2-1, with 8 positions matching TRBD2. With V trimmed by 0 bases and J by 4 bases, 6 bases remained unmatched. The CDR3 sequence is 16 residues long. Looked up from germline, CDR1 is SGHRS and CDR2 is YFSETQ. DNA for the CDR3: TGCGCCAGCAGCTTGGCGGGCGGGGGGTTATACAATGAGCAGTTCTTC. It is translated as CASSLAGGGLYNEQFF.

V gene TRBV10-3 combines with J gene TRBJ1-5; 7 bases align to TRBD1. J was trimmed by 4 bases and V by 10 bases; bases with no gene match: 4. The CDR3 has 12 amino acids. Germline V gene data show CDR1 as ENHRY and CDR2 as SYGVKD. CDR3 bases: TGTGCCACCCGACAGGGAAATCAGCCCCAGCATTTT. It yields the protein CATRQGNQPQHF.

This rearrangement joins TRBV10-3 to TRBJ2-7; TRBD2 aligns across 9 bases. The V and J ends lost 6 bases and 0 bases, in that order; junction bases with no gene match: 6. The CDR3 runs to 15 residues. The germline gives CDR1 ENHRY, CDR2 SYGVKD. CDR3 loop: CAIRDLAGTSYEQYF. In nucleotides, the CDR3 is TGTGCCATCAGAGATCTAGCGGGGACCTCCTACGAGCAGTACTTC.

The CDR3 DNA sequence: TGTGCCAGCAGCTTATTGGGAGGGGGGCGAGAGACCCAGTACTTC. Its translation is CASSLLGGGRETQYF. This chain joins TRBV7-2 and TRBJ2-5; maybe TRBD2 (7 bases). Trimming took off 2 bases at V and 4 bases at J, with 14 bases between the two ends. The CDR3 is 15 amino acids. The germline V gene has CDR1 SGHTA and CDR2 FQGNSA.

The chain couples TRBV3-1 (or the pseudogene TRBV3-2) to TRBJ2-3, with 12 bases matching TRBD2. This CDR3 comprises 17 residues. The germline CDR1 and CDR2 sequences are LGHDT and YNNKEL (reference sequence). J was trimmed by 8 bases and V by 3 bases; bases with no gene match: 12. CDR3 in amino acids: CASSHQGLAGGPSTQYF. The DNA for the CDR3 is TGTGCCAGCAGCCATCAAGGGCTAGCGGGGGGGCCGAGTACGCAGTATTTT.

This clone has only one observation. This chain joins TRBV9 and TRBJ2-2; D is uncertain. The CDR3 length is 13 residues. With 0 bases removed from V and 6 bases from J, the gap between germline ends came to 6 bases. Germline V gene sequence: CDR1 SGDLS, CDR2 YYNGEE. Here the CDR3 DNA reads TGTGCCAGCAGCGTAGTATCAGCCGGGGAGCTGTTTTTT. It translates to CASSVVSAGELFF.

The J gene is TRBJ2-7, the V gene TRBV28, with D perhaps matching TRBD1 (5 bases). The germline V gene encodes CDR1 MDHEN and CDR2 SYDVKM. Trimming removed 2 bases at V and 6 bases at J, with 8 bases between. This CDR3 comprises 12 residues. In DNA form, the CDR3 reads TGTGCCAGCAGTTTAATAAGGGGCGAGCAGTACTTC. It yields the protein CASSLIRGEQYF.

The chain joins TRBV5-1 to TRBJ1-4; D is perhaps TRBD1 (6 bases). The V end lost 1 base, the J end lost 0 bases, and 10 bases lay between the germline ends. The CDR3 length is 16 residues. Germline-derived CDR1 and CDR2 are SGHRS and YFSETQ. CDR3 DNA: TGCGCCAGCAGCTTGAGTGGGACAACAACTAATGAAAAACTGTTTTTT. Translation: CASSLSGTTTNEKLFF.

V usage is TRBV12-5 and J usage is TRBJ1-3; the D is unclear. The germline V gene has CDR1 LGHNT and CDR2 FRNRAP. Trimming took off 5 bases at V and 0 bases at J, with 8 bases between the two ends. The CDR3 is 14 residues long. The CDR3 sequence: CASGRSGSGNTIYF. CDR3 nucleotides: TGTGCTAGTGGTCGTTCGGGCTCTGGAAACACCATATATTTT.

The gene calls are TRBV6-5 and TRBJ1-6; D is ambiguous. Germline V gives CDR1 MNHEY, CDR2 SVGAGI. The CDR3 is 14 residues long. With 5 bases removed from V and 7 bases from J, the gap between germline ends came to 12 bases. CDR3 DNA: TGTGCCAGCAGTAGTCGACCGACAAATTCACCCCTCCACTTT. It is translated as CASSSRPTNSPLHF.

The chain couples TRBV4-1 to TRBJ1-2, with D tentatively TRBD1 (5 bases). This CDR3 has 16 amino acids. V was trimmed by 0 bases and J by 2 bases, leaving 13 bases between them. The germline V gene has CDR1 MGHRA and CDR2 YSYEKL. Here the CDR3 reads CASSQDRQGGNYGYTF. The CDR3 DNA reads as TGCGCCAGCAGCCAAGACCGGCAGGGCGGCAACTATGGCTACACCTTC.

The chain carries TRBV4-1 and TRBJ1-2, with 8 bases matching TRBD1. CDR3 length: 18 residues. Germline V gene data show CDR1 as MGHRA and CDR2 as YSYEKL. The ends lost 0 bases at V and 6 bases at J; junction bases unmatched: 15. The CDR3 bases are TGCGCCAGCAGCCAAGATGGATGGCAGGGGGCAGTGGTGGATGGCTACACCTTC. Encoded protein: CASSQDGWQGAVVDGYTF.

J is TRBJ1-1 and V is TRBV7-9; 7 positions match TRBD1. This CDR3 is 17 amino acids long. With 5 bases clipped from V and 3 bases from J, the junction kept 15 bases outside the gene matches. Germline CDR1 and CDR2: SEHNR and FQNEAQ (reference sequence). DNA of the CDR3: TGTGCCAGCAGCCCGGGAGCGACAGGGCGAGGAGACACTGAAGCTTTCTTT. Translation: CASSPGATGRGDTEAFF.

J is TRBJ2-1 and V is TRBV7-3; 10 nucleotides align to TRBD2. Germline V gene sequence: CDR1 SGHTA, CDR2 FQGTGA. V shed 6 bases, J shed 5 bases, and the junction held 7 bases outside the gene matches. The CDR3 consists of 15 residues. The CDR3: CASSLAGGSHNEQFF. As DNA, the CDR3 is TGTGCCAGCAGTTTAGCGGGGGGTTCCCACAATGAGCAGTTCTTC.

The chain couples TRBV5-1 to TRBJ1-1, with TRBD1 matching over 11 bases. Germline V lookup: CDR1 SGHRS, CDR2 YFSETQ. The CDR3 runs to 18 residues. V lost 2 bases, J lost 2 bases, and 11 bases stayed unmatched. This chain's CDR3 is CASSFTSGTGGVNTEAFF. DNA for the CDR3: TGCGCCAGCAGCTTTACCTCCGGGACAGGGGGAGTAAACACTGAAGCTTTCTTT.

This clone was detected only once. The chain combines TRBV19 with TRBJ2-3; the D gene is possibly TRBD2 (6 bases). This CDR3 has 17 amino acids. CDR1 LNHDA and CDR2 SQIVND come from the germline V gene (reference sequence). Trimming took 5 bases from V and 7 from J, leaving 25 bases between them. This CDR3 reads CASSPRTGAGRGHTQYF. CDR3 in DNA: TGTGCCAGTAGTCCCCGGACGGGAGCGGGCCGGGGCCATACGCAGTATTTT. The variable domain in full, completed from reference TRBV19 and TRBJ2-3, reads DGGITQSPKYLFRKEGQNVTLSCEQNLNHDAMYWYRQDPGQGLRLIYYSQIVNDFQKGDIAEGYSVSREKKESFPLTVTSAQKNPTAFYLCASSPRTGAGRGHTQYFGPGTRLTVL.

The chain carries TRBV9 and TRBJ1-5; a weak D match, TRBD1 (6 bases). The V gene's germline CDR1 is SGDLS and CDR2 YYNGEE. The CDR3 covers 15 residues. V was trimmed by 0 bases and J by 4 bases, leaving 11 bases between them. As DNA, the CDR3 is TGTGCCAGCAGCGTAGCTGGGCAGGGGAATCAGCCCCAGCATTTT. Translated: CASSVAGQGNQPQHF.

The chain recombines TRBV6-5 with TRBJ2-2, with 9 nucleotides matching TRBD2. CDR1 is MNHEY, CDR2 SVGAGI, per germline. V was clipped by 6 bases and J by 6 bases; unmatched bases: 8. This CDR3 comprises 15 residues. This CDR3 reads CASRAGGYSPGELFF. CDR3 in DNA: TGTGCCAGCAGAGCGGGGGGCTATTCCCCCGGGGAGCTGTTTTTT.